This T cell receptor beta chain was obtained from a study of T-cell memory formation after mild COVID-19. Study-wide findings and caveats: CM and EM subsets held most contracting CD4+ clones; EMRA held CD8+ ones. Certain responding clones were present in pre-infection memory, suggesting participation of cross-reactive memory.

This clonotype has more than one count but fewer than ten. What it binds is unknown. CDR3 length equals 14 residues. Germline values: CDR1 MGHRA, CDR2 YSYEKL. Between the trimmed V and J ends, which lost 7 bases and 2 bases, there was a span of 15 bases. It was 5'RACE with constant-segment primers that produced the TCR alpha and TCR beta cDNA libraries, which carried sample barcodes and UMIs. TCRdb analysed the 5' RACE reads with MiXCR anew, one entry per CDR3 protein. This sample has approximately 300,000 distinct CDR3 sequences, with roughly 21% found just once. This sequence was found in a man younger than 35 who had mild COVID-19 (a few samples of this study predate the infection). Cell type and time point are not known. Sequencing was performed on PBMCs or a T cell subset sorted from them (not recorded which). The chain employs TRBV4-1 and TRBJ2-7, with unresolved D. The CDR3: CASKEAMGPYEQYF. CDR3 DNA: TGCGCCAGCAAGGAAGCGATGGGCCCCTACGAGCAGTACTTC.